The clone carrying this T cell receptor (beta chain) was counted at least ten times. Unique molecular identifiers were incorporated during preparation of the TCRbeta library. TCRdb passed the PCR reads through MiXCR, listing each CDR3 protein once. The sample lists roughly 610,000 distinct CDR3 sequences; approximately 10% were seen once. This entry is derived from a study of T-cell reconstitution after alpha-beta-depleted transplantation in children. There are 17 residues in the CDR3. V was clipped by 4 bases and J by 3 bases; unmatched bases: 9. Germline lookup yields CDR1 SGHTA and CDR2 FQGTGA. The J gene is TRBJ2-7, the V gene TRBV7-3; 13 bases are shared with TRBD2. The starting material was PBMCs from the stem cell graft donor, obtained from the stem cell graft. This TCR came from a human donor who donated a stem cell graft to a child with acute myeloid leukemia. The CDR3 spells CASSSTGGTSGNYEQYF. The CDR3 bases are TGTGCCAGCAGCTCCACAGGAGGGACTAGCGGGAACTACGAGCAGTACTTC.